This T cell receptor (beta chain) was identified during a study of T cell repertoires in cytomegalovirus infection. About this clonotype: Its specificity is not known.

From the reads, TCRdb called clonotypes with MiXCR, one entry per CDR3 protein. Counted here are 150,000 to 200,000 distinct CDR3 sequences, 20% to 25% occurring once; the ten biggest clones make up more than 25%. The CDR3 spans 17 residues. From germline, CDR1 is SGHTA and CDR2 FQGNSA. The V gene lost 5 bases and the J gene lost 0 bases, with 14 bases spanning the gap. Sequences were derived from CD8+ T cells from cultured PBMCs, sampled from culture after CMV antigen stimulation. The chain recombines TRBV7-2 with TRBJ2-6, with a tentative D call TRBD2 (7 bases). The sequence was obtained from a human donor in good health (CMV status not recorded). Some clones in this sample may be carry-over from other donors' samples. The CDR3 region is CASSQGRGYSGANVLTF. The CDR3 coding sequence is TGTGCCAGCAGCCAGGGGAGGGGTTACTCTGGGGCCAACGTCCTGACTTTC.